The 29 T cell receptor beta chains listed next were all sequenced from one sample in a study of blood T cell repertoires in COVID-19. TCRdb keeps only in-frame clones here, not all; method: immunoSEQ multiplex PCR. The sample yields more than 250,000 clones, 87% seen once. Sequenced input: peripheral blood. The receptors were sampled from a man aged 50-60 years with active or convalescent COVID-19.

The rearrangement uses TRBV6-6 and TRBJ2-2; 10 nucleotides align to TRBD2. Trimming took 5 bases from V and 1 from J; bases not matched to a gene: 7. Germline CDR1 and CDR2: MNHNY and SVGAGI (reference sequence). This CDR3 has 17 residues. CDR3 residues: CASSHPGTSENTGELFF. The CDR3 DNA follows: TGTGCCAGCAGTCATCCAGGGACTAGCGAGAACACCGGGGAGCTGTTTTTT.

The rearrangement links TRBV7-2 to TRBJ2-3; TRBD1 aligns across 7 bases. In germline, CDR1 is SGHTA, CDR2 FQGNSA. The trim removed 5 bases at V and 1 base at J, leaving 9 bases unmatched. The CDR3 extends over 16 amino acids. CDR3 amino acids: CASSPTGWVGTDTQYF. In DNA form, the CDR3 reads TGTGCCAGCAGCCCGACAGGGTGGGTCGGCACAGATACGCAGTATTTT.

This clone was recorded once. CDR3 in DNA: TGTGCCAGCAGAAATCAGGTGGACTCCTACAATGAGCAGTTCTTC. Its translation is CASRNQVDSYNEQFF. This chain uses TRBV6-5 with TRBJ2-1; D remains unclear. Trimming removed 6 bases at V and 0 bases at J, with 12 bases between. The CDR3 is 15 amino acids. Germline V CDR1 and CDR2: MNHEY, SVGAGI.

The chain is built from TRBV9 and TRBJ2-5; D is unclear. The CDR3 is made up of 14 amino acids. Germline values: CDR1 SGDLS, CDR2 YYNGEE. The V end was cut by 0 bases, the J end by 5 bases, with 11 bases between. The CDR3 DNA sequence: TGTGCCAGCAGCGTAGCTTTCGGGTTCGAGACCCAGTACTTC. It encodes CASSVAFGFETQYF.

The chain employs TRBV4-2 and TRBJ2-1; 7 bases match TRBD1. The CDR3 consists of 14 residues. With 4 bases clipped from V and 3 bases from J, the junction kept 3 bases outside the gene matches. Germline V CDR1 and CDR2: LGHNA, YNFKEQ. The CDR3 sequence: CASSLRGSYNEQFF. The CDR3, as DNA: TGTGCCAGCAGCCTCAGGGGGAGCTACAATGAGCAGTTCTTC.

The chain employs TRBV4-3 and TRBJ2-1; TRBD2 agrees at 8 bases. V dropped 1 base and J dropped 0; count of bases not matched to a gene: 2. The CDR3 totals 16 residues. Germline values: CDR1 LGHNA, CDR2 YSLEER. The CDR3 region has the DNA TGCGCCAGCAGCCAAGCGGGGGGGAGCTCCTACAATGAGCAGTTCTTC. It translates to CASSQAGGSSYNEQFF.

This clone was seen only once. The chain joins TRBV25-1 to TRBJ2-7; weak D call: TRBD2 (6 bases). Germline V gene lookup returns CDR1 MGHDK and CDR2 SYGVNS. There are 18 residues in the CDR3. V lost 11 bases, J lost 4 bases, and 33 bases lay in between. CDR3 DNA sequence: TGTGCCGGCATGGGGCCTGACCCATCTAAGGACTACGAATACGAGCAGTACTTC. This codes for CAGMGPDPSKDYEYEQYF.

The V and J genes are TRBV13 and TRBJ2-1; 7 positions match TRBD1. From germline, CDR1 is PRHDT and CDR2 FYEKMQ (reference sequence). The trim removed 5 bases at V and 3 bases at J, leaving 7 bases unmatched. CDR3 length: 15 residues. The CDR3: CASSRTGASYNEQFF. In DNA, the CDR3 is TGTGCCAGCAGCCGTACAGGGGCTAGCTACAATGAGCAGTTCTTC.

The chain has TRBV7-8 and TRBJ1-4; 8 nucleotides agree with TRBD1. Germline-derived CDR1 and CDR2 are SGHVS and FQNEAQ. The length of the CDR3 is 15 residues. Unmatched junction bases numbered 10, after V lost 5 bases and J lost 8 bases. CDR3 sequence: CASSPNRGSREKLFF. DNA for the CDR3: TGTGCCAGCAGCCCAAACAGGGGGAGTCGCGAAAAACTGTTTTTT.

The chain joins TRBV5-5 to TRBJ1-1; the D gene is possibly TRBD1 (5 bases). CDR1 is SGHKS and CDR2 is YYEKEE in the germline V gene (reference sequence). Trimming pared 0 bases from V and 3 bases from J, leaving 12 bases between. This CDR3 has 15 residues. The CDR3 loop is CASSLEGVGDTEAFF. CDR3 DNA sequence: TGTGCCAGCAGCTTGGAAGGGGTCGGTGACACTGAAGCTTTCTTT.

The rearrangement links TRBV18 to TRBJ1-2, with D maybe TRBD1 (6 bases). CDR1 and CDR2 from the germline V gene are KGHSH and LQKENI. The V end was cut by 1 base, the J end by 3 bases, with 9 bases between. There are 14 residues in the CDR3. The chain's CDR3 is CASSPRWGHYGYTF. Written as DNA, the CDR3 is TGTGCCAGCTCACCACGATGGGGGCACTATGGCTACACCTTC.

The chain has TRBV3-1 (or the pseudogene TRBV3-2) and TRBJ1-2; 10 positions agree with TRBD1. Trimming at V came to 5 bases and at J to 6 bases, leaving 15 bases not matched to a gene. Germline assignment: CDR1 LGHDT and CDR2 YNNKEL (reference sequence). This CDR3 is 17 amino acids long. CDR3 amino acids: CASSFITRDRGKHGYTF. CDR3 bases: TGTGCCAGCAGCTTTATCACCCGGGACAGGGGTAAGCATGGCTACACCTTC.

CDR3 sequence (DNA): TGTGCCAGCAGTTTAGTACTAGCGGGAGATAGGGGCACAGATACGCAGTATTTT. Protein product: CASSLVLAGDRGTDTQYF. V usage is TRBV27 and J usage is TRBJ2-3, with 11 bases aligning to TRBD2. V was pared by 2 bases and J by 1 base, with 8 bases of the junction left unmatched. CDR1 and CDR2 from the germline V gene are MNHEY and SMNVEV (reference sequence). CDR3 size: 18 residues.

V gene TRBV5-4 combines with J gene TRBJ1-1; D unclear. V lost 3 bases to trimming and J lost 9 bases, with 18 bases between them. From germline, CDR1 is SGHNT and CDR2 YYREEE (reference sequence). CDR3 length equals 14 residues. The CDR3 sequence: CASSSPELRKQAFF. CDR3 sequence (DNA): TGTGCCAGCAGCTCGCCGGAGTTGCGCAAGCAAGCTTTCTTT.

This clone was seen only a few times. This chain joins TRBV7-3 and TRBJ2-3; D unclear. Trimming took off 2 bases at V and 6 bases at J, with 9 bases between the two ends. Germline V gene data show CDR1 as SGHTA and CDR2 as FQGTGA. This CDR3 has 13 residues. DNA for the CDR3: TGTGCCAGCAGCTTATCAGTGCTGGATACGCAGTATTTT. Amino acids: CASSLSVLDTQYF.

The rearrangement uses TRBV7-9 and TRBJ2-5; 7 bases are a match to TRBD2. V trimming: 5 bases; J trimming: 2 bases; junction bases outside the gene matches: 8. Germline V gene data show CDR1 as SEHNR and CDR2 as FQNEAQ (reference sequence). The length of the CDR3 is 15 residues. This CDR3 is CASSQSTGLQETQYF. The CDR3 DNA reads TGTGCCAGCAGCCAAAGCACGGGACTACAAGAGACCCAGTACTTC.

V is TRBV28 and J is TRBJ1-5; D gene unclear. Deletions cut 5 bases from V and 0 bases from J, with 8 bases between. The CDR3 runs to 14 residues. Germline loops: CDR1 MDHEN, CDR2 SYDVKM. CDR3 DNA sequence: TGTGCCAGCAGTCTGCACACTAGCAATCAGCCCCAGCATTTT. It encodes CASSLHTSNQPQHF.

This clone occurred once. For the CDR3, the DNA is TGTGCCAGCAGCACACTCAGCCCGGGGGTAGTTGCGGGGTCGTTCGAGCAGTACTTC. It yields the protein CASSTLSPGVVAGSFEQYF. V is TRBV5-5 and J is TRBJ2-7, with D maybe TRBD2 (6 bases). The V and J ends lost 4 bases and 6 bases respectively, with 32 bases between them. Germline CDR1 reads SGHKS; CDR2 reads YYEKEE (reference sequence). CDR3 length equals 19 residues.

The CDR3 DNA is TGCGCCAGCAGATCTACTAGCGGGGGGGCCGATGAGCAGTTCTTC. This translates into CASRSTSGGADEQFF. V is TRBV5-1 and J is TRBJ2-1; 13 bases are a match to TRBD2. This CDR3 contains 15 residues. The V gene's germline CDR1 is SGHRS and CDR2 YFSETQ. With V trimmed by 5 bases and J by 8 bases, 7 bases remained unmatched.

This chain links TRBV6-4 with TRBJ2-4; D is perhaps TRBD1 (5 bases). The V gene lost 4 bases and the J gene lost 0 bases, with 10 bases spanning the gap. Germline V gene data show CDR1 as MRHNA and CDR2 as SNTAGT. The CDR3 has 15 amino acids. CDR3 protein: CASSVRELAKNIQYF. Here the CDR3 DNA reads TGTGCCAGCAGTGTCAGGGAACTAGCCAAAAACATTCAGTACTTC.

This rearrangement joins TRBV10-3 to TRBJ2-1; 14 positions agree with TRBD2. V lost 2 bases and J lost 1; bases outside the gene matches: 13. CDR1 ENHRY and CDR2 SYGVKD come from the germline V gene. The CDR3 length is 21 residues. This CDR3 reads CAISEKGHGTSGSGSYNEQFF. CDR3 in DNA: TGTGCCATCAGTGAGAAGGGTCACGGGACTAGCGGGAGTGGGTCCTACAATGAGCAGTTCTTC.

The gene calls are TRBV12-5 and TRBJ2-7, with 11 bases aligning to TRBD2. Germline CDR1 reads LGHNT; CDR2 reads FRNRAP. The CDR3 covers 18 residues. Trimming at V came to 0 bases and at J to 4 bases, leaving 11 bases not matched to a gene. CDR3 loop: CASGLVLAGESEPYEQYF. The CDR3 DNA reads TGTGCTAGTGGTTTGGTACTAGCGGGAGAATCTGAGCCTTACGAGCAGTACTTC.

The CDR3 is CASSLGIGENIQYF. CDR3 DNA sequence: TGTGCCAGCAGCTTAGGGATAGGGGAAAACATTCAGTACTTC. The rearrangement joins TRBV7-2 to TRBJ2-4; tentatively, D is TRBD1 (5 bases). V dropped 1 base and J dropped 5 bases, with 9 bases sitting between them. The germline V gene encodes CDR1 SGHTA and CDR2 FQGNSA. The CDR3 runs to 14 residues.

This chain joins TRBV30 and TRBJ1-1; TRBD1 matches at 10 bases. CDR3 length equals 14 residues. Germline CDR1 GTSNPN, CDR2 SVGIG (reference sequence). The junction had 6 bases not matched to a gene; V was cut back by 3 bases and J by 5 bases. CDR3 sequence (DNA): TGTGCCTGGAGGAGGGACAGGGGTAAAACTGAAGCTTTCTTT. Its translation: CAWRRDRGKTEAFF.

The V and J genes are TRBV30 and TRBJ1-1; no firm D call. Trimming cost V 4 bases and J 1 base, with 10 bases left between them. Germline values: CDR1 GTSNPN, CDR2 SVGIG (reference sequence). CDR3 length: 13 residues. DNA for the CDR3: TGTGCCTGGACAGCCACGGGGAACACTGAAGCTTTCTTT. Its protein product is CAWTATGNTEAFF. Together with reference TRBV30 and TRBJ1-1, the CDR3 gives the full variable domain: SQTIHQWPATLVQPVGSPLSLECTVEGTSNPNLYWYRQAAGRGLQLLFYSVGIGQISSEVPQNLSASRPQDRQFILSSKKLLLSDSGFYLCAWTATGNTEAFFGQGTRLTVV.

This clone was recorded a few times. The CDR3 DNA follows: TGTGCCATCCTGGGGGGGGGCAGGACTGAAGCTTTCTTT. Residues: CAILGGGRTEAFF. The chain is built from TRBV6-6 and TRBJ1-1, with D possibly being TRBD1 (6 bases). The CDR3 has 13 amino acids. The V and J ends lost 10 bases and 5 bases respectively, with 17 bases between them. Germline V gene lookup returns CDR1 MNHNY and CDR2 SVGAGI (reference sequence).

This clone has only one observation. The same CDR3 is also encoded by other DNA sequences in this sample. The chain joins TRBV7-8 to TRBJ1-2; the match to TRBD1 covers 9 bases. Trimming at V came to 1 base and at J to 3 bases, leaving 0 bases not matched to a gene. CDR1 is SGHVS and CDR2 is FQNEAQ in the germline V gene. This CDR3 region has 14 residues. CDR3 nucleotides: TGTGCCAGCAGCTTAGGACAGGGGGACTATGGCTACACCTTC. This encodes CASSLGQGDYGYTF.

This clone was observed a single time. The CDR3 nucleotides read TGTGCCAGCTCACCACGTGGACAGGGCGCGGAGACCCAGTACTTC. Its translation: CASSPRGQGAETQYF. J is TRBJ2-5 and V is TRBV18; TRBD1 matches at 8 bases. The CDR3 has 15 residues. V was clipped by 1 base and J by 5 bases; unmatched bases: 6. The germline V gene has CDR1 KGHSH and CDR2 LQKENI.

The rearrangement joins TRBV28 to TRBJ2-5; D may be TRBD1 (6 bases). V was trimmed by 7 bases and J by 3 bases, leaving 18 bases between them. Germline CDR1 MDHEN, CDR2 SYDVKM. This CDR3 has 15 residues. This chain's CDR3 is CASTAKQQGKETQYF. DNA for the CDR3: TGTGCCAGCACCGCCAAACAACAGGGAAAAGAGACCCAGTACTTC. Complete variable domain (other parts from reference TRBV28 and TRBJ2-5): DVKVTQSSRYLVKRTGEKVFLECVQDMDHENMFWYRQDPGLGLRLIYFSYDVKMKEKGDIPEGYSVSREKKERFSLILESASTNQTSMYLCASTAKQQGKETQYFGPGTRLLVL.